This entry concerns a single T cell receptor beta chain. This entry belongs to a study of T cells in Graves' hyperthyroidism and ophthalmopathy. Across the whole study: Blood was drawn when the patient was first diagnosed and still untreated.

TCR beta CDR3 regions were amplified from RNA transcripts. The TCR CDR3 first-round RT-PCR relied on the HTBI primer set. TCRdb re-analysed the multiplex PCR reads in MiXCR, keeping a single row per CDR3 protein. Of around 300,000 distinct CDR3 sequences listed, roughly 15% were seen once; the top ten hold 34%. Diagnosing involved the use of clinical symptoms, serum thyroxine and TRAb, thyroid ultrasound and orbital computed tomography. Cells are PBMCs isolated from approximately 9.2 ml of fresh blood. The V gene end was trimmed by 0 bases and the J gene end by 1 base; junction bases not matched to a gene: 9. This CDR3 contains 18 residues. In germline, CDR1 is LGHDT, CDR2 YNNKEL (reference sequence).

The sequenced material came from blood. This chain uses TRBV3-1 with TRBJ2-5, with 9 bases lining up with TRBD2. The sequence was collected from a woman aged 40 to 49 with Graves' ophthalmopathy. The CDR3 sequence: CASSQEQVREGPQETQYF. The DNA of the CDR3 is TGTGCCAGCAGCCAAGAGCAGGTGCGGGAGGGCCCCCAAGAGACCCAGTACTTC.